This T cell receptor beta chain is drawn from a study of blood T cells in healthy people across ages. Then a second PCR, running roughly 6 to 11 cycles, was carried out with a sample-barcoded 5' primer and a J-beta primer mix. One entry per CDR3 protein, called by TCRdb with MiXCR from the 5' RACE reads. The profile covers about 500,000 distinct CDR3 sequences, with around 24% appearing a single time and 8.7% taken by the ten largest. Total RNA, at least 5 micrograms per sample, was extracted from PBMCs. This CDR3 has 14 residues. The germline V gene encodes CDR1 SGDLS and CDR2 YYNGEE. V shed 6 bases and J shed 5 bases, with 17 bases lying between them. These records were also assigned to another study, of T cells of mothers and their children. From that second work: Donors comprised a few healthy Caucasian mothers plus their six children.

The source material was blood. The chain uses TRBV9 and TRBJ2-5, with D perhaps assigned TRBD1 or TRBD2 (5 bases each). The clonotype originates from a boy between 10 and 17 years old in good health. For the CDR3, the DNA is TGTGCCAGCACCCCAGCGGCCTGGGGGGAGACCCAGTACTTC. Its translation: CASTPAAWGETQYF.